Below, 26 T cell receptor beta chains from the same sample are listed, as sequenced in a study of metastatic and nonmetastatic thyroid tumors. Patients had received no treatment of any kind before thyroid surgery. TCRdb used MiXCR to call clones anew from the PCR reads. The sample lists tens of thousands of clones; 15% were seen once. Sequences were obtained from blood. Receptors originate from a female donor with papillary thyroid cancer or a benign thyroid nodule (not recorded which). Some clones in this sample may be carry-over from other donors' samples.

This clone was counted at least ten times. Germline is not matched at one junction end, which may reflect a read error. This chain uses TRBV20-1 with TRBJ2-1, with D perhaps TRBD2 (6 bases). This CDR3 comprises 15 residues. CDR1 and CDR2 (germline): DFQATT, SNEGSKA (reference sequence). The CDR3 loop is CSARGGVISYNEQFF. The CDR3 DNA is TGCAGTGCCAGAGGCGGGGTGATCTCCTACAATGAGCAGTTCTTC.

The sample holds a few counts of this clone. Relative to the germline gene, one junction end is altered; a read error may explain this. The same CDR3 also results from other DNA sequences found in this sample. The rearrangement uses TRBV7-9 and TRBJ2-1; D call uncertain. The CDR3 consists of 13 residues. CDR1 is SEHNR and CDR2 is FQNEAQ in the germline V gene (reference sequence). The CDR3 nucleotides read TGCGCCAGCAGCTTACTTCTGATAAATGAGCAGTTCTTC. Its protein is CASSLLLINEQFF.

This clone was seen only once. This chain links TRBV7-2 with TRBJ2-7; D is uncertain. CDR3 size: 15 residues. Trimming removed 5 bases from V and 2 bases from J, with 16 bases in between. Germline CDR1 SGHTA, CDR2 FQGNSA. The CDR3 DNA follows: TGTGCCAGCAGCGTAGGCGGACCGAAAACCTACGAGCAGTACTTC. Its translation is CASSVGGPKTYEQYF. Based on the CDR3 plus reference TRBV7-2 and TRBJ2-7, the full variable domain is GAGVSQSPSNKVTEKGKDVELRCDPISGHTALYWYRQSLGQGLEFLIYFQGNSAPDKSGLPSDRFSAERTGGSVSTLTIQRTQQEDSAVYLCASSVGGPKTYEQYFGPGTRLTVT.

In this sample, this clone turned up many times. This chain uses TRBV28 with TRBJ2-7, with 9 bases fitting TRBD1. Losses at the gene ends were 4 bases for V and 6 bases for J; bases not matched to a gene: 7. The CDR3 covers 14 residues. CDR1 is MDHEN and CDR2 is SYDVKM in the germline V gene. The CDR3 is CASSSGTGRSEQYF. CDR3 nucleotides: TGTGCCAGCAGTTCGGGGACAGGGCGTAGCGAGCAGTACTTC. The entire variable domain, with the rest obtained from reference TRBV28 and TRBJ2-7, is as follows: DVKVTQSSRYLVKRTGEKVFLECVQDMDHENMFWYRQDPGLGLRLIYFSYDVKMKEKGDIPEGYSVSREKKERFSLILESASTNQTSMYLCASSSGTGRSEQYFGPGTRLTVT.

This clone was picked up many times. J is TRBJ1-6 and V is TRBV2; D is possibly TRBD1 (6 bases). V was clipped by 5 bases and J by 5 bases, with 16 bases between them. The CDR3 is 16 amino acids. Germline loops: CDR1 SNHLY, CDR2 FYNNEI. The CDR3 sequence: CASSYRAGFDNSPLHF. The CDR3 region has the DNA TGTGCCAGCAGTTACAGGGCTGGGTTTGATAATTCACCCCTCCACTTT.

This clone was picked up many times. This sequence joins TRBV4-2 and TRBJ1-6; 8 positions match TRBD1. Per germline, CDR1 LGHNA and CDR2 YNFKEQ. CDR3 size: 15 residues. The trim removed 3 bases at V and 7 bases at J, leaving 5 bases unmatched. CDR3 sequence: CASSQNRQGNSPLHF. The CDR3 nucleotides read TGTGCCAGCAGCCAGAATCGACAGGGGAATTCACCCCTCCACTTT.

This clone turned up a few times. The rearrangement uses TRBV4-1 and TRBJ1-4; D unresolved. V dropped 0 bases and J dropped 1 base, with 6 bases sitting between them. The CDR3 spans 15 residues. Germline loops: CDR1 MGHRA, CDR2 YSYEKL. CDR3 region: CASSQEGITNEKLFF. The CDR3 DNA reads TGCGCCAGCAGCCAAGAAGGGATAACTAATGAAAAACTGTTTTTT.

In its sample, this clone was seen many times. This chain links TRBV19 with TRBJ1-5; D possibly corresponds to TRBD1 (5 bases). Trimming removed 4 bases from V and 2 bases from J, with 18 bases in between. Germline CDR1 LNHDA, CDR2 SQIVND (reference sequence). There are 17 residues in the CDR3. CDR3 sequence (DNA): TGTGCCAGTAGTACTGGTCGCGCAGGGTATGGCAATCAGCCCCAGCATTTT. Translated, it gives CASSTGRAGYGNQPQHF.

This clone showed up just a few times. The chain couples TRBV6-1 to TRBJ2-7; D is tentatively TRBD1 or TRBD2 (5 bases each). This CDR3 contains 17 residues. Per germline, CDR1 MNHNS and CDR2 SASEGT. The V gene lost 5 bases and the J gene lost 5 bases, with 25 bases spanning the gap. The CDR3 loop is CASSQPSPGTQRHEQYF. As DNA, the CDR3 is TGTGCCAGCAGTCAGCCATCGCCAGGGACCCAACGACACGAGCAGTACTTC.

This clone has ten or more counts. This chain links TRBV20-1 with TRBJ1-6; D uncertain. This CDR3 is 13 amino acids long. CDR1 and CDR2 from the germline V gene are DFQATT and SNEGSKA (reference sequence). The V and J ends lost 3 bases and 5 bases respectively, with 8 bases between them. In DNA, the CDR3 is TGCAGTGCTAGTCGGCAGGATAATTCACCCCTCCACTTT. As protein: CSASRQDNSPLHF.

The CDR3 DNA follows: TGTGCCTGGATCCACGCCGGCGGTGGAATGTCGATAGCTTTCTTT. As protein: CAWIHAGGGMSIAFF. The chain has TRBV30 and TRBJ1-1; D gene ambiguous. V gave up 4 bases and J gave up 10 bases, with 25 bases separating them. The V gene's germline CDR1 is GTSNPN and CDR2 SVGIG (reference sequence). The CDR3 spans 15 residues. Drawing the rest from reference TRBV30 and TRBJ1-1, the complete variable domain is SQTIHQWPATLVQPVGSPLSLECTVEGTSNPNLYWYRQAAGRGLQLLFYSVGIGQISSEVPQNLSASRPQDRQFILSSKKLLLSDSGFYLCAWIHAGGGMSIAFFGQGTRLTVV.

In its sample, this clone was seen many times. The chain joins TRBV19 to TRBJ1-5, with 8 bases aligning to TRBD1. The CDR3 length is 14 residues. Germline trimming cut 5 bases from V and 6 bases from J; bases unmatched to any gene: 6. Germline CDR1 is LNHDA and CDR2 is SQIVND (reference sequence). In DNA, the CDR3 is TGTGCCAGTAGTTACCGACAGGGGCTTCAGCCCCAGCATTTT. Translating gives CASSYRQGLQPQHF. The whole variable domain, filled in from reference TRBV19 and TRBJ1-5, reads DGGITQSPKYLFRKEGQNVTLSCEQNLNHDAMYWYRQDPGQGLRLIYYSQIVNDFQKGDIAEGYSVSREKKESFPLTVTSAQKNPTAFYLCASSYRQGLQPQHFGDGTRLSIL.

This clone was observed at least ten times. The chain links TRBV11-2 to TRBJ2-7; TRBD2 is a possible D gene (5 bases). Germline CDR1 SGHAT, CDR2 FQNNGV. The CDR3 totals 15 residues. With 1 base removed from V and 4 bases from J, the gap between germline ends came to 14 bases. The CDR3 region has the DNA TGTGCCAGCAGCTTAGGTCTATTCGAGGGTTACGAGCAGTACTTC. Translation gives CASSLGLFEGYEQYF.

This clone was detected ten times or more. The rearrangement joins TRBV19 to TRBJ2-1, with 7 bases lining up with TRBD2. The CDR3 spans 15 residues. Unmatched junction bases numbered 5, after V lost 1 base and J lost 5 bases. The germline V gene encodes CDR1 LNHDA and CDR2 SQIVND (reference sequence). CDR3 protein: CASSIAGTMNNEQFF. CDR3 nucleotide sequence: TGTGCCAGTAGTATAGCGGGGACTATGAACAATGAGCAGTTCTTC.

Concerning this clone: A single base separates this from a much larger clone, so it may be a read error. The V gene is TRBV20-1, the J gene TRBJ1-5; D gene unclear. The CDR3 extends over 12 amino acids. Looked up from germline, CDR1 is DFQATT and CDR2 is SNEGSKA (reference sequence). The CDR3 loop is CTPLSWDQPQHF. The CDR3, as DNA: TGCACCCCCCTGTCGTGGGATCAGCCCCAGCATTTT.

Ten or more counts support this clone. The chain has TRBV30 and TRBJ2-3; no reliable D call. CDR3 length equals 12 residues. Between the trimmed V and J ends, which lost 5 bases and 12 bases, there was a span of 18 bases. Germline values: CDR1 GTSNPN, CDR2 SVGIG (reference sequence). The CDR3 loop is CAWSRAPAFQYF. The DNA for the CDR3 is TGTGCCTGGTCCCGGGCCCCCGCCTTTCAGTATTTT.

The sample holds many counts of this clone. The rearrangement uses TRBV7-8 and TRBJ1-1; a weak D match, TRBD1 (5 bases). The V end lost 3 bases, the J end lost 11 bases, and 13 bases lay between the germline ends. The CDR3 consists of 12 residues. Germline CDR1 reads SGHVS; CDR2 reads FQNEAQ. The CDR3 protein is CASSLGLHRAFF. For the CDR3, the DNA is TGTGCCAGCAGCTTGGGACTCCATCGCGCTTTCTTT.

This clone has more than one count but fewer than ten. This could be a read error, since a much larger clone is one nucleotide away. Different DNA sequences within this sample yield the same CDR3. V and J are TRBV5-1 and TRBJ1-4; D ambiguous. The CDR3 sequence is 15 residues long. V shed 1 base and J shed 3 bases, with 10 bases lying between them. The germline CDR1 and CDR2 sequences are SGHRS and YFSETQ. The DNA for the CDR3 is TGCGCCAGCAGCTTGTTCCCCTTGGCTAATGAAAAACTGTTTTTT. It specifies CASSLFPLANEKLFF.

This clone was found many times. The rearrangement uses TRBV7-6 and TRBJ1-4; 8 bases match TRBD1. CDR1 SGHVS and CDR2 FNYEAQ come from the germline V gene. V shed 5 bases, J shed 7 bases, and the junction held 9 bases outside the gene matches. This CDR3 comprises 15 residues. CDR3: CASSPDRGSGEKLFF. The CDR3 region has the DNA TGTGCCAGCAGCCCAGACAGGGGCTCGGGTGAAAAACTGTTTTTT.

Ten or more counts support this clone. This chain uses TRBV13 with TRBJ2-1, with 8 bases identical to TRBD1. This CDR3 comprises 17 residues. V lost 3 bases and J lost 6; bases outside the gene matches: 13. Germline assignment: CDR1 PRHDT and CDR2 FYEKMQ (reference sequence). In nucleotides, the CDR3 is TGTGCCAGCAGCTTGCGAGTCCAGGGGGCTTCGGGCAATGAGCAGTTCTTC. Translating gives CASSLRVQGASGNEQFF.

This clone appeared a few times. A much larger clone lies one base from this, so it may be a read error. This chain connects TRBV19 to TRBJ2-3; 8 nucleotides match TRBD2. CDR3 size: 15 residues. Germline V gene data show CDR1 as LNHDA and CDR2 as SQIVND (reference sequence). The V gene end was trimmed by 4 bases and the J gene end by 2 bases; junction bases not matched to a gene: 5. The CDR3 coding sequence is TGTGCCAGTAGTAATCAGCGGGGGATCACAGATACGCAGTATTTT. This sequence encodes CASSNQRGITDTQYF.

This clone was observed at least ten times. CDR3 in DNA: TGTGCCAGCAGTTTCGGGGGGCGGGGTGGCTACACCTTC. Amino acids: CASSFGGRGGYTF. The genes are TRBV28 and TRBJ1-2, with D possibly being TRBD1 (6 bases). Germline V gene sequence: CDR1 MDHEN, CDR2 SYDVKM. Between the trimmed V and J ends, which lost 3 bases and 7 bases, there was a span of 12 bases. This CDR3 is built from 13 residues.

V usage is TRBV18 and J usage is TRBJ2-7; 13 positions agree with TRBD2. The ends lost 4 bases at V and 4 bases at J; junction bases unmatched: 4. The CDR3 runs 15 residues. Germline V gene lookup returns CDR1 KGHSH and CDR2 LQKENI. This CDR3 reads CASSRLAGGPYEQYF. The CDR3, as DNA: TGTGCCAGCTCACGACTAGCGGGGGGACCGTACGAGCAGTACTTC.

The table lists this clone with a few counts. The junction differs from germline at one of its ends, possibly a read error. This rearrangement joins TRBV27 to TRBJ1-2; D not certain. From germline, CDR1 is MNHEY and CDR2 SMNVEV (reference sequence). The CDR3 loop spans 13 amino acids. The CDR3 loop is CASSLALPYCYTF. The CDR3 DNA sequence: TGTGCTAGCAGTTTGGCCCTACCCTATTGCTACACCTTC.

This clone was observed at least ten times. The V call is TRBV6-1, the J call TRBJ1-6; 7 nucleotides agree with TRBD1. This CDR3 contains 17 residues. V gave up 6 bases and J gave up 0 bases; unmatched junction bases: 8. CDR1 is MNHNS and CDR2 is SASEGT in the germline V gene. The CDR3 sequence is CASRLTGRGSYNSPLHF. CDR3 DNA: TGTGCCAGCAGGTTGACAGGGAGGGGCTCCTATAATTCACCCCTCCACTTT.

Turning to this clone: This clone may be a read error of a much larger clone one base away. Different DNA sequences within this sample yield the same CDR3. This chain joins TRBV20-1 and TRBJ2-7; D assignment may be TRBD1 or TRBD2 (5 bases each). CDR3 length: 13 residues. CDR1 is DFQATT, CDR2 SNEGSKA, per germline (reference sequence). V was pared by 7 bases and J by 6 bases, with 19 bases between. The CDR3 DNA reads TGCAGTGGTACCGGGACCCCCTTCGCCGAGCAGTACTTC. Amino acids: CSGTGTPFAEQYF.